These T cell receptor beta chains were read from a single sample in a study of shared clonotypes between healthy human individuals. TCRdb's copy holds only in-frame clones and misses some; the assay was immunoSEQ multiplex PCR. The table lists about 1.5 million clones, 95% to 99% of them singletons. Input material: naive CD4+ T cells sorted from blood. The receptors stem from a man aged 30-40 years in good health. Each CDR3 is given with its conserved first and last residue. The D gene is left open where the match is weak. Clone size is given for some rows only: seen once, a few or many times, or a class if the clone is expanded.

D: TRBD2
size: .
V: TRBV5-1
J: TRBJ2-3
DNA: TGCGCCAGCAGCACAACCCTACTAGCGGGAGATACGCAGTATTTT
CDR3: CASSTTLLAGDTQYF

D: .
size: .
V: TRBV5-4
J: TRBJ2-7
DNA: TGTGCCAGCAGCCGCGGACAGCTCTACGAGCAGTACTTC
CDR3: CASSRGQLYEQYF

D: .
size: .
V: TRBV6-1
J: TRBJ1-5
DNA: TGTGCCAGCAGACAGGACCCGGGAGGGGGTCAGCCCCAGCATTTT
CDR3: CASRQDPGGGQPQHF

D: .
size: once
V: TRBV10-1
J: TRBJ2-3
DNA: TGCGCCAGCAGTGAGACCCTACAAGGCACAGATACGCAGTATTTT
CDR3: CASSETLQGTDTQYF

D: .
size: .
V: TRBV7-3
J: TRBJ2-6
DNA: TGTGCCAGCAGCCTCAACAGGGCGGCGGGGGCCAACGTCCTGACTTTC
CDR3: CASSLNRAAGANVLTF

D: .
size: .
V: TRBV11-1
J: TRBJ2-7
DNA: TGTGCCAGCAGCCACAAGGACATATACGAGCAGTACTTC
CDR3: CASSHKDIYEQYF

D: .
size: .
V: TRBV11-2
J: TRBJ2-5
DNA: TGTGCCAGCAGCACATACAGGGGAGGCGGCCAAGAGACCCAGTACTTC
CDR3: CASSTYRGGGQETQYF

D: .
size: .
V: TRBV6-1
J: TRBJ1-5
DNA: TGTGCCAGCAGTGAAGCCTCGCCCCAGGTCGCTCAGCCCCAGCATTTT
CDR3: CASSEASPQVAQPQHF

D: TRBD1
size: .
V: TRBV7-9
J: TRBJ1-5
DNA: TGTGCCAGCAGCCCGAGGGGGACAGCTAACAATCAGCCCCAGCATTTT
CDR3: CASSPRGTANNQPQHF

D: .
size: .
V: TRBV30
J: TRBJ1-5
DNA: TGTGCCTGGAGTCCGCAAAGTCAGCCCCAGCATTTT
CDR3: CAWSPQSQPQHF

D: .
size: .
V: TRBV28
J: TRBJ1-1
DNA: TGTGCCAGCAGTTTCGCTCGGGGCTCTGAAGCTTTCTTT
CDR3: CASSFARGSEAFF

D: .
size: .
V: TRBV13
J: TRBJ2-3
DNA: TGTGCCAGCAGCTATCGGCGTGAAAATACGCAGTATTTT
CDR3: CASSYRRENTQYF

D: .
size: once
V: TRBV14
J: TRBJ2-7
DNA: TGTGCCAGCAGCCGTAAAGGGTACGAGCAGTACTTC
CDR3: CASSRKGYEQYF

D: .
size: .
V: TRBV6-5
J: TRBJ2-5
DNA: TGTGCCAGCAGGCCAACCGGAAACAAGGAGACCCAGTACTTC
CDR3: CASRPTGNKETQYF

D: TRBD1
size: .
V: TRBV18
J: TRBJ1-1
DNA: TGTGCCAGCTCATGGACAGGGCCTGAAGCTTTCTTT
CDR3: CASSWTGPEAFF

D: .
size: once
V: TRBV25-1
J: TRBJ2-7
DNA: TGTGCCAGCAGTCGGGGTGCGACCTACGAGCAGTACTTC
CDR3: CASSRGATYEQYF

D: TRBD2
size: .
V: TRBV5-1
J: TRBJ2-1
DNA: TGCGCCAGCAGCCAAGGTCCGGGCGGGGGGATTTCCTCCTACAATGAGCAGTTCTTC
CDR3: CASSQGPGGGISSYNEQFF

D: TRBD2
size: .
V: TRBV28
J: TRBJ2-5
DNA: TGTGCCAGCAGTTTACCTAGCGGGGAAGAGACCCAGTACTTC
CDR3: CASSLPSGEETQYF

D: TRBD1
size: .
V: TRBV14
J: TRBJ1-4
DNA: TGTGCCAGCAGCCAGGACAGGACCTCTAATGAAAAACTGTTTTTT
CDR3: CASSQDRTSNEKLFF

D: .
size: .
V: TRBV7-7
J: TRBJ1-4
DNA: TGTGCTAGCAGCTTCAGGGACAATGAAAAACTGTTTTTT
CDR3: CASSFRDNEKLFF

D: .
size: .
V: TRBV19
J: TRBJ1-2
DNA: TGTGCCAGTAGGCGGAGGGGGGTGAACTATGGCTACACCTTC
CDR3: CASRRRGVNYGYTF

D: .
size: .
V: TRBV6-6
J: TRBJ2-2
DNA: TGTGCCAGCAACCCCGAGGCTAGCCCCAACACCGGGGAGCTGTTTTTT
CDR3: CASNPEASPNTGELFF

D: .
size: .
V: TRBV28
J: TRBJ1-5
DNA: TGTGCCAGCATTGGGGGGAATAGCAATCAGCCCCAGCATTTT
CDR3: CASIGGNSNQPQHF

D: TRBD1
size: .
V: TRBV5-5
J: TRBJ2-2
DNA: TGTGCCAGCAGCTTGAGGACAGGGGGGAACACCGGGGAGCTGTTTTTT
CDR3: CASSLRTGGNTGELFF

D: TRBD2
size: .
V: TRBV7-7
J: TRBJ2-5
DNA: TGTGCCAGCAGCTTAAGGTCGGGGCTAGCGGGAGTAGGAGAGACCCAGTACTTC
CDR3: CASSLRSGLAGVGETQYF

D: .
size: .
V: TRBV28
J: TRBJ1-1
DNA: TGTGCCAGCAGTAGTCCCGGCGAGAACACTGAAGCTTTCTTT
CDR3: CASSSPGENTEAFF

D: .
size: .
V: TRBV6-1
J: TRBJ2-7
DNA: TGTGCCAGCAGTGTTCGGGGACCCTCCTACGAGCAGTACTTC
CDR3: CASSVRGPSYEQYF

D: .
size: .
V: TRBV5-1
J: TRBJ2-7
DNA: TGCGCCAGCAGCTTGACAGGGGAGGTATACGAGCAGTACTTC
CDR3: CASSLTGEVYEQYF

D: TRBD2
size: .
V: TRBV5-1
J: TRBJ2-3
DNA: TGCGCCAGCAGCTTGGCCGTTAGCGGGAGGCGGACTAGCACAGATACGCAGTATTTT
CDR3: CASSLAVSGRRTSTDTQYF

D: TRBD2
size: .
V: TRBV7-8
J: TRBJ2-1
DNA: TGTGCCAGCAGCACCCGACTAGCGGGAGTCCATGAGCAGTTCTTC
CDR3: CASSTRLAGVHEQFF

D: .
size: .
V: TRBV6-1
J: TRBJ1-5
DNA: TGTGCCAGCAGTGCTTTCCTGACCGGCAATCAGCCCCAGCATTTT
CDR3: CASSAFLTGNQPQHF

D: .
size: .
V: TRBV5-1
J: TRBJ2-6
DNA: TGCGCCAGCAGCCTGAGGAGCTCTGGGGCCAACGTCCTGACTTTC
CDR3: CASSLRSSGANVLTF

D: .
size: .
V: TRBV18
J: TRBJ1-2
DNA: TGTGCCAGCTCACCACGAGAGTCAGATGGCTACACCTTC
CDR3: CASSPRESDGYTF

D: .
size: .
V: TRBV11-3
J: TRBJ2-5
DNA: TGTGCCAGCAGCACAGGGAGTACCGCGACCCAGTACTTC
CDR3: CASSTGSTATQYF

D: .
size: .
V: TRBV4-1
J: TRBJ1-2
DNA: TGCGCCAGCAGCCAAGATCCCAGGGGAGGGTATGGCTACACCTTC
CDR3: CASSQDPRGGYGYTF

D: TRBD1
size: .
V: TRBV11-2
J: TRBJ1-1
DNA: TGTGCCAGCAGCCGACAGGGGTATGAAGCTTTCTTT
CDR3: CASSRQGYEAFF

D: TRBD2
size: .
V: TRBV9
J: TRBJ2-1
DNA: TGTGCCAGCAGCGACGGAGGGGGAACCGGGACTAGCGGGAGGGCCCTCCCGTCTTGGAATGAGCAGTTCTTC
CDR3: CASSDGGGTGTSGRALPSWNEQFF

D: TRBD2
size: .
V: TRBV19
J: TRBJ2-1
DNA: TGTGCCAGTACCGTACCCCCGGAGCGGGAGGGCCACAATGAGCAGTTCTTC
CDR3: CASTVPPEREGHNEQFF

D: .
size: once
V: TRBV19
J: TRBJ2-2
DNA: TGTGCCAGTAGTCTTTCGCCACGGGTTACCGGGGAGCTGTTTTTT
CDR3: CASSLSPRVTGELFF

D: TRBD1
size: .
V: TRBV7-6
J: TRBJ2-2
DNA: TGTGCCAGCAGCTTAGCTGGAGGGACAGGGGTCACCGGGGAGCTGTTTTTT
CDR3: CASSLAGGTGVTGELFF

D: .
size: .
V: TRBV11-2
J: TRBJ2-3
DNA: TGTGCCAGCAGCCCGTCACAGGGATGGGATACGCAGTATTTT
CDR3: CASSPSQGWDTQYF

D: TRBD2
size: .
V: TRBV5-6
J: TRBJ2-1
DNA: TGTGCCAGCAGCCTAGACCTAGGGACTAGAAGTGGAAATGAGCAGTTCTTC
CDR3: CASSLDLGTRSGNEQFF

D: TRBD2
size: .
V: TRBV5-1
J: TRBJ2-7
DNA: TGCGCCAGCAGCTTGGCGGGAGGTAAGATAAGCTCCTACGAGCAGTACTTC
CDR3: CASSLAGGKISSYEQYF

D: .
size: .
V: TRBV5-1
J: TRBJ2-6
DNA: TGCGCCAGCAGCTTAACCCAGGACCTTAGACTCTCTGGGGCCAACGTCCTGACTTTC
CDR3: CASSLTQDLRLSGANVLTF

D: .
size: .
V: TRBV11-2
J: TRBJ2-3
DNA: TGTGCCAGCAGGTTAGAGGGGCTCACCTTTTACGCAGATACGCAGTATTTT
CDR3: CASRLEGLTFYADTQYF

D: TRBD1
size: .
V: TRBV2
J: TRBJ1-2
DNA: TGTGCCAGCAGCCAAGACAGGGACTATGGCTACACCTTC
CDR3: CASSQDRDYGYTF

D: .
size: .
V: TRBV7-9
J: TRBJ2-2
DNA: TGTGCCAGCACTCCGACTAACACCGGGGAGCTGTTTTTT
CDR3: CASTPTNTGELFF